There are many counts of the clone carrying this TCR beta chain. Its matching antigen is unknown. The sample originates from a study of regulatory T cells in long-lasting Graves disease. Study background: Graves' cases, newly diagnosed, had used antithyroid drugs under 3 months.

The time point was: newly diagnosed GD, antithyroid drugs for less than 3 months. Extracted RNA from PBMCs served as the source of the TCR library. Researchers made TCR beta libraries by using iRepertoire HTBI primers and running Arm-PCR on CDR3 regions. Study processing details: Taken together, the samples had around 66 TRBV and approximately 15 TRBJ segments identified. MiXCR, applied by TCRdb to the multiplex PCR reads, yields one record per CDR3 protein. TCRdb, rather than the study authors, made the V and J calls. There are some 460,000 distinct CDR3 sequences in the sample; around 15% occur only once, and 12% lies in the top ten. Broader study findings: Persistent disease was characterized by preferential usage of TRBV28, TRBJ1-2 and TRBJ2-5.

From germline, CDR1 is LGHDT and CDR2 YNNKEL (reference sequence). The V gene lost 0 bases and the J gene lost 3 bases, with 11 bases spanning the gap. The CDR3 consists of 15 residues. The same data also contributed to another study, on T cells in Graves' hyperthyroidism and ophthalmopathy. That work contributes: Diagnosis relied on clinical symptoms, serum thyroxine and TRAb, thyroid ultrasound and orbital computed tomography.

The rearrangement joins TRBV3-1 to TRBJ1-1; D is unclear. The starting material was peripheral blood mononuclear cells (PBMCs), obtained at new diagnosis, from a patient treated with antithyroid drugs. The TCR was taken from a man aged 40-49 years with Graves disease. The CDR3 DNA sequence: TGTGCCAGCAGCCAAGATAGTTGGGGAGACACTGAAGCTTTCTTT. It specifies CASSQDSWGDTEAFF.